This TCR beta chain came from a study of response to subunit inactivated influenza vaccine. Overall study findings and caveats: Authors suggested each seasonal flu vaccination may recruit only limited numbers of new T cells.

CDR3 length: 14 residues. Trimming shortened V by 6 bases and J by 0 bases, and 12 bases separated the two germline ends. CDR1 and CDR2 (germline): MDHEN, SYDVKM. From the RT-PCR reads, TCRdb called clonotypes with MiXCR, one entry per CDR3 protein. The data hold roughly 180,000 distinct CDR3 sequences, with approximately 9.2% observed a single time. This clonotype was counted ten times or more. Its antigen is not known. This sequence was found in a middle-aged man who received an inactivated influenza vaccine. This chain links TRBV28 with TRBJ2-7, with D tentatively TRBD1 (6 bases). The source was non-naive T cells sorted from PBMCs, collected on the day of vaccination. The CDR3, as DNA: TGTGCCAGCAGATCCGGGACATTCTCCTACGAGCAGTACTTC. The encoded protein is CASRSGTFSYEQYF.